The present entry profiles one T cell receptor beta chain with its context. Primers: 60 Vbeta forward and 13 Jbeta reverse. Using immunoSEQ multiplex PCR, the repertoire was profiled, and TCRdb retains in-frame clones only, with some absent. The sample carries 180,000 or so clones, 75% recorded once. Germline assignment: CDR1 SGHTA and CDR2 FQGNSA. Losses at the gene ends were 1 base for V and 0 bases for J; bases not matched to a gene: 8. The length of the CDR3 is 17 residues. The source of the sample is a study of cytomegalovirus exposure and HLA in healthy donors. This TCR was sampled from a woman between 40 and 50 years old in good health and CMV-seropositive. Material for sequencing was PBMCs. This chain links TRBV7-2 with TRBJ2-7; 8 bases map to TRBD1. The CDR3 protein is CASSLEAGGLSSYEQYF. The CDR3 region has the DNA TGTGCCAGCAGCTTAGAGGCAGGGGGCCTGAGCTCCTACGAGCAGTACTTC.